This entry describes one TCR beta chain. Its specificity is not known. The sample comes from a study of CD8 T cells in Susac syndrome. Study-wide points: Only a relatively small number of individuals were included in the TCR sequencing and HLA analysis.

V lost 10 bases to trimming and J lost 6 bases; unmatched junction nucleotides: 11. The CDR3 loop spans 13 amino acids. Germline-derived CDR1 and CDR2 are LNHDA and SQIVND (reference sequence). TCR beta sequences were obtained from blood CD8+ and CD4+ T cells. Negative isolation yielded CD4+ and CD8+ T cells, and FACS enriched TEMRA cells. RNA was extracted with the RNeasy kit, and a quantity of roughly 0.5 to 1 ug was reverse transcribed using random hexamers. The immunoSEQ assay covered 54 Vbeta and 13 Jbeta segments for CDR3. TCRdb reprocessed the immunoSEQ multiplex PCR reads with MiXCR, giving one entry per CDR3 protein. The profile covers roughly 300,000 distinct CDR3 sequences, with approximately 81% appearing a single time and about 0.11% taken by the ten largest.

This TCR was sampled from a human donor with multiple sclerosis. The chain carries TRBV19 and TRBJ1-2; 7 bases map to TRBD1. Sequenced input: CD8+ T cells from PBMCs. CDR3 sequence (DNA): TGTGCCACCGGGACAGAGACTTTAAATGGCTACACCTTC. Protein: CATGTETLNGYTF.